The rows below give T cell receptor beta chains drawn from one sample of a study of blood T cell repertoires in COVID-19. Assay: immunoSEQ multiplex PCR; the TCRdb copy retains only in-frame clones and omits some. This table has over 250,000 clones, roughly 90% appearing once. Source material: PBMCs or T cells enriched from blood (not recorded which). These receptors were obtained from a woman aged 60-70 years who had recovered from COVID-19. CDR3s include the opening cysteine and the closing phenylalanine or tryptophan. D genes are given only for firm matches. The listing skips clone size in some rows; elsewhere it reads once, few, many or a size class.

CDR3 DNA: TGTGCCAGCAGCGTCGGAAGCGGGACAATTCTTGAGACCCAGTACTTC; CDR3 protein: CASSVGSGTILETQYF; D gene: .; V gene: TRBV9; clone size: .; CDR3 length: 16; J gene: TRBJ2-5
CDR3 DNA: TGTGCCAGCAGCTCACCGACAGGGGGCAGCTATGGCTACACCTTC; CDR3 protein: CASSSPTGGSYGYTF; D gene: TRBD1; V gene: TRBV6-5; clone size: .; CDR3 length: 15; J gene: TRBJ1-2
CDR3 DNA: TGTGCCAGCAGCGCGTCTAGCGGCGCCTACGAGCAGTACTTC; CDR3 protein: CASSASSGAYEQYF; D gene: TRBD2; V gene: TRBV7-8; clone size: .; CDR3 length: 14; J gene: TRBJ2-7
CDR3 DNA: TGCGCCAGCAGCTTCAACAGGGGATCCAACTATGGCTACACCTTC; CDR3 protein: CASSFNRGSNYGYTF; D gene: TRBD1; V gene: TRBV5-1; clone size: .; CDR3 length: 15; J gene: TRBJ1-2
CDR3 DNA: TGTGCCAGCAGGGCGGACAGGGGGGACGGGGAGCTGTTTTTT; CDR3 protein: CASRADRGDGELFF; D gene: TRBD1; V gene: TRBV2; clone size: .; CDR3 length: 14; J gene: TRBJ2-2
CDR3 DNA: TGTGCCAGCAGTGAAAGCAGGGACTATGGCTACACCTTC; CDR3 protein: CASSESRDYGYTF; D gene: .; V gene: TRBV6-1; clone size: .; CDR3 length: 13; J gene: TRBJ1-2
CDR3 DNA: TGTGCCAGCAGTGTACGTAGCGGGGGGACAGATACGCAGTATTTT; CDR3 protein: CASSVRSGGTDTQYF; D gene: TRBD2; V gene: TRBV2; clone size: few; CDR3 length: 15; J gene: TRBJ2-3
CDR3 DNA: TGCGCCAGCAGCCCGGGACAGGGGGTAGGAAAACTGTTTTTT; CDR3 protein: CASSPGQGVGKLFF; D gene: TRBD1; V gene: TRBV5-1; clone size: .; CDR3 length: 14; J gene: TRBJ1-4
CDR3 DNA: TGCAGCCAAGGGACTAGCGGGGGTAGCACAGATACGCAGTATTTT; CDR3 protein: CSQGTSGGSTDTQYF; D gene: TRBD2; V gene: TRBV29-1; clone size: .; CDR3 length: 15; J gene: TRBJ2-3
CDR3 DNA: TGTGCCAGTAGTCCACAGGGGGAAGGCAATCAGCCCCAGCATTTT; CDR3 protein: CASSPQGEGNQPQHF; D gene: TRBD1; V gene: TRBV19; clone size: once; CDR3 length: 15; J gene: TRBJ1-5
CDR3 DNA: TGCGCCAGCAGCTTACTAGCGGGGGTACCGGGGGAGCTGTTTTTT; CDR3 protein: CASSLLAGVPGELFF; D gene: TRBD2; V gene: TRBV5-1; clone size: .; CDR3 length: 15; J gene: TRBJ2-2
CDR3 DNA: TGCAGCTCAGACGGGGGGGTGGCTAACTATGGCTACACCTTC; CDR3 protein: CSSDGGVANYGYTF; D gene: .; V gene: TRBV29-1; clone size: once; CDR3 length: 14; J gene: TRBJ1-2
CDR3 DNA: TGTGCCAGCAGTTTGACAGGGGTAGCGAACACTGAAGCTTTCTTT; CDR3 protein: CASSLTGVANTEAFF; D gene: TRBD1; V gene: TRBV27; clone size: .; CDR3 length: 15; J gene: TRBJ1-1
CDR3 DNA: TGTGCCAGCAGCTTCGCGGGGCAGAGGAACACTGAAGCTTTCTTT; CDR3 protein: CASSFAGQRNTEAFF; D gene: .; V gene: TRBV7-9; clone size: .; CDR3 length: 15; J gene: TRBJ1-1
CDR3 DNA: TGTGCCAGCAGCCAAGTGGGACTAGCGGGATCCTACGAGCAGTACTTC; CDR3 protein: CASSQVGLAGSYEQYF; D gene: TRBD2; V gene: TRBV3-1/TRBV3-2; clone size: .; CDR3 length: 16; J gene: TRBJ2-7
CDR3 DNA: TGTGCCAGCAGTGGGGGACAGTCCAATCAGCCCCAGCATTTT; CDR3 protein: CASSGGQSNQPQHF; D gene: TRBD1; V gene: TRBV2; clone size: .; CDR3 length: 14; J gene: TRBJ1-5
CDR3 DNA: TGTGCCAGCAGCTTAGCCAGGGTCCACGAGCAGTACTTC; CDR3 protein: CASSLARVHEQYF; D gene: .; V gene: TRBV7-2; clone size: .; CDR3 length: 13; J gene: TRBJ2-7
CDR3 DNA: TGTGCCAGCAGGCCAAGTGGGAGAAGCTCTGGAAACACCATATATTTT; CDR3 protein: CASRPSGRSSGNTIYF; D gene: .; V gene: TRBV3-1/TRBV3-2; clone size: .; CDR3 length: 16; J gene: TRBJ1-3
CDR3 DNA: TGTGCCAGCAGTGCCACCGGGACAGGGGGTTTCTATGGCTACACCTTC; CDR3 protein: CASSATGTGGFYGYTF; D gene: TRBD1; V gene: TRBV6-1; clone size: .; CDR3 length: 16; J gene: TRBJ1-2
CDR3 DNA: TGTGCCTGGAGGACCCTAGCGTACTCCTACGAGCAGTACTTC; CDR3 protein: CAWRTLAYSYEQYF; D gene: .; V gene: TRBV30; clone size: .; CDR3 length: 14; J gene: TRBJ2-7
CDR3 DNA: TGTGCCACCAGTGACTCAGGACAGGGTGCTGAAGCTTTCTTT; CDR3 protein: CATSDSGQGAEAFF; D gene: TRBD1; V gene: TRBV24-1; clone size: .; CDR3 length: 14; J gene: TRBJ1-1
CDR3 DNA: TGTGCCAGCAGTTCTACTAGCGGGAGGGCCTCGAACACCGGGGAGCTGTTTTTT; CDR3 protein: CASSSTSGRASNTGELFF; D gene: .; V gene: TRBV21-1; clone size: .; CDR3 length: 18; J gene: TRBJ2-2
CDR3 DNA: TGTGCCACCAGCAGTGGGGTGCGGGTAAACACTGAAGCTTTCTTT; CDR3 protein: CATSSGVRVNTEAFF; D gene: .; V gene: TRBV15; clone size: .; CDR3 length: 15; J gene: TRBJ1-1
CDR3 DNA: TGTGCCAGCAGTTTAGATCAGGGGTACGGCTACACCTTC; CDR3 protein: CASSLDQGYGYTF; D gene: .; V gene: TRBV12-3/TRBV12-4; clone size: .; CDR3 length: 13; J gene: TRBJ1-2
CDR3 DNA: TGTGCCTTACGGATCGGGGTTTGGTCACCCCTCCACTTT; CDR3 protein: CALRIGVWSPLHF; D gene: .; V gene: TRBV30; clone size: .; CDR3 length: 13; J gene: TRBJ1-6
CDR3 DNA: TGTGCCAGCGGGGACGGAGAAACCTCAAATCAGCCCCAGCATTTT; CDR3 protein: CASGDGETSNQPQHF; D gene: .; V gene: TRBV15; clone size: .; CDR3 length: 15; J gene: TRBJ1-5
CDR3 DNA: TGTGCCACCAGCAGGGGGAGTAAGAGGACTGAAGCTTTCTTT; CDR3 protein: CATSRGSKRTEAFF; D gene: .; V gene: TRBV15; clone size: few; CDR3 length: 14; J gene: TRBJ1-1
CDR3 DNA: TGTGCCAGTAGTATTTTTAGCGGCTTTCAACAAGAGACCCAGTACTTC; CDR3 protein: CASSIFSGFQQETQYF; D gene: .; V gene: TRBV19; clone size: once; CDR3 length: 16; J gene: TRBJ2-5
CDR3 DNA: TGTGCCAGTAGTATCGGGACAAGTAGAGGCTACACCTTC; CDR3 protein: CASSIGTSRGYTF; D gene: .; V gene: TRBV19; clone size: once; CDR3 length: 13; J gene: TRBJ1-2